This TCR beta chain originates from a study of blood T cell repertoires in COVID-19. Study as a whole: The cDNA or gDNA used as material had been derived from T cells, B-cell-depleted T cells, or PBMCs.

Here immunoSEQ multiplex PCR was the method, and the copy in TCRdb shows in-frame clones only, minus some. The repertoire includes roughly 120,000 clones, 76% of them detected once, and roughly 3.8% sits in the top ten. The CDR3 consists of 15 residues. The germline gives CDR1 LGHNA, CDR2 YSLEER. Trimming removed 0 bases at V and 5 bases at J, with 11 bases between. The chain has TRBV4-3 and TRBJ2-1, with D perhaps TRBD1 (7 bases). The sequenced material came from peripheral blood. The clonotype comes from an elderly woman with acute or convalescent COVID-19. The CDR3 coding sequence is TGCGCCAGCAGCCAAGACAGGGGGGTTAACAATGAGCAGTTCTTC. Its translation: CASSQDRGVNNEQFF.